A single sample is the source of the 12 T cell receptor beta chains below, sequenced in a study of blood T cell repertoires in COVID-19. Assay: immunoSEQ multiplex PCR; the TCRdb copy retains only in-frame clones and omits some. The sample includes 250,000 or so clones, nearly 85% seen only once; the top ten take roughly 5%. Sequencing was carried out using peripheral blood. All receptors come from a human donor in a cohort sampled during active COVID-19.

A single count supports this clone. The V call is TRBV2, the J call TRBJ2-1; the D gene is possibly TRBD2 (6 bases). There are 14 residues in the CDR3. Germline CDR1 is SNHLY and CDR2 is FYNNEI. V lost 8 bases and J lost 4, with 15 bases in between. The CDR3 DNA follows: TGTGCCAGCGGAACGGGGGTTCTTTACAATGAGCAGTTCTTC. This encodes CASGTGVLYNEQFF.

CDR3 nucleotide sequence: TGCGCCAGCAGCTTGGCCGGGGGGGACAAGGGGTTCGAGCAGTACTTC. It translates to CASSLAGGDKGFEQYF. The genes are TRBV5-1 and TRBJ2-7, with TRBD2 matching over 8 bases. CDR3 length: 16 amino acids. J was trimmed by 6 bases and V by 0 bases; bases with no gene match: 11. Germline values: CDR1 SGHRS, CDR2 YFSETQ.

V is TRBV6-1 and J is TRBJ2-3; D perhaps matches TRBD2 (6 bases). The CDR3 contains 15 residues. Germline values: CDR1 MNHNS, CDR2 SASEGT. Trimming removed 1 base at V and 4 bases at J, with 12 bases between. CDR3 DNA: TGTGCCAGCAGTGAAGGAACGCGGGGTGCAGATACGCAGTATTTT. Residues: CASSEGTRGADTQYF.

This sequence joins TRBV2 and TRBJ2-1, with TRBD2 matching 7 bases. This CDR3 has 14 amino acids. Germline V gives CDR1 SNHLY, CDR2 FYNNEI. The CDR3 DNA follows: TGTGCAGGAAGGGGCGGGGGACGGTACAATGAGCAGTTCTTC. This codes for CAGRGGGRYNEQFF.

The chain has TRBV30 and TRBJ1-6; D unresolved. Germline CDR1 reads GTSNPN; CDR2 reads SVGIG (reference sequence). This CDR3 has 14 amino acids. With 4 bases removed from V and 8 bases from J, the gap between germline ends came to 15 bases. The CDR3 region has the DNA TGTGCCTGGAATCCCGGCAGGATTCATTCACCCCTCCACTTT. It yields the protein CAWNPGRIHSPLHF.

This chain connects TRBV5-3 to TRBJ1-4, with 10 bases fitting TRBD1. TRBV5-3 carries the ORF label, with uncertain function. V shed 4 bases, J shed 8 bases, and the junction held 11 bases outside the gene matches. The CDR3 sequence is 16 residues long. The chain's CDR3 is CARSLPDRGRAEKLFF. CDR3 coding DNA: TGTGCCAGAAGCCTACCCGACAGGGGGCGTGCGGAAAAACTGTTTTTT.

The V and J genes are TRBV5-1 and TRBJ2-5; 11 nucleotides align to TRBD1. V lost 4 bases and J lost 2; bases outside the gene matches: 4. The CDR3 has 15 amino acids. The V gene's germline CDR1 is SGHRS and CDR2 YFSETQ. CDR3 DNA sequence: TGCGCCAGCAGCGGACAGGGGGCTCCACAAGAGACCCAGTACTTC. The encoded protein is CASSGQGAPQETQYF.

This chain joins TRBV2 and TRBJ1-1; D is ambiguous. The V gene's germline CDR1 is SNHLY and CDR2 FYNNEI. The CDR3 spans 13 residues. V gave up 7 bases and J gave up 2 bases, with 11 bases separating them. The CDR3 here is CASMPEFNTEAFF. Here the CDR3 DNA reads TGTGCCAGCATGCCAGAATTTAACACTGAAGCTTTCTTT.

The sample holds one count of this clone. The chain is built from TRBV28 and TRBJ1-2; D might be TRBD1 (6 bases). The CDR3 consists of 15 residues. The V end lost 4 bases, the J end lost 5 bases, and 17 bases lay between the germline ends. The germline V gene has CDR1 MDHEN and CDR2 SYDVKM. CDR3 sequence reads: CASSYRVGTTYGYTF. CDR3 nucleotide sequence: TGTGCCAGCAGTTACAGGGTGGGGACGACTTATGGCTACACCTTC.

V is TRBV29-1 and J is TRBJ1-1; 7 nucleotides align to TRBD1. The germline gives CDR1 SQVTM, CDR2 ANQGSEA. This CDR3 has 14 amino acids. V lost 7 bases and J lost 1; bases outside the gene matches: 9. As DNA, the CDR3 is TGCAGCGCCATGACGGGACAGTCGAACACTGAAGCTTTCTTT. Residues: CSAMTGQSNTEAFF.

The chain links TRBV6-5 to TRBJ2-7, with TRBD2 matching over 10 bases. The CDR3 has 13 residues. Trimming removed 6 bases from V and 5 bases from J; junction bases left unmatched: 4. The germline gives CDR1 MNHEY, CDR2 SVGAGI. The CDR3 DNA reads TGTGCCAGCAGAGCGGGAGGGCCCCACGAGCAGTACTTC. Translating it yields CASRAGGPHEQYF.

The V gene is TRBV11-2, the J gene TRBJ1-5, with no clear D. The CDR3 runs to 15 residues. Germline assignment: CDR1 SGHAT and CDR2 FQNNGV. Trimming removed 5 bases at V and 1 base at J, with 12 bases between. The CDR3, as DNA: TGTGCCAGCAGCAGAGAAACGGGAAGCAATCAGCCCCAGCATTTT. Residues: CASSRETGSNQPQHF.